Below, 7 T cell receptor beta chains from the same sample are listed, as sequenced in a study of blood T cell repertoires in COVID-19. The repertoire was sequenced with immunoSEQ multiplex PCR; TCRdb's copy has only in-frame clones and lacks some. The sample lists some 250,000 clones; 80% to 85% were seen once. Sequencing used peripheral blood. These receptors were obtained from a man aged 35-49 years with acute or convalescent COVID-19.

V is TRBV6-2 or TRBV6-3 and J is TRBJ2-3; 10 bases are a match to TRBD1. The germline gives CDR1 MNHEY, CDR2 SVGEGT. V lost 0 bases and J lost 4; bases outside the gene matches: 4. CDR3 length: 16 residues. CDR3 residues: CASSYSAGTGADTQYF. CDR3 nucleotide sequence: TGTGCCAGCAGTTACTCGGCCGGGACAGGGGCAGATACGCAGTATTTT.

This clone has just one count. V usage is TRBV19 and J usage is TRBJ1-3; D remains ambiguous. The CDR3 has 15 residues. Germline loops: CDR1 LNHDA, CDR2 SQIVND (reference sequence). Trimming removed 1 base from V and 0 bases from J, with 7 bases in between. This CDR3 is CASSIGRSSGNTIYF. CDR3 sequence (DNA): TGTGCCAGTAGTATAGGGAGAAGCTCTGGAAACACCATATATTTT. Complete variable domain (other parts from reference TRBV19 and TRBJ1-3): DGGITQSPKYLFRKEGQNVTLSCEQNLNHDAMYWYRQDPGQGLRLIYYSQIVNDFQKGDIAEGYSVSREKKESFPLTVTSAQKNPTAFYLCASSIGRSSGNTIYFGEGSWLTVV.

The chain recombines TRBV3-1 (or the pseudogene TRBV3-2) with TRBJ2-5, with D perhaps matching TRBD1 (5 bases). Trimming pared 0 bases from V and 4 bases from J, leaving 15 bases between. The CDR3 contains 16 residues. From germline, CDR1 is LGHDT and CDR2 YNNKEL (reference sequence). CDR3 loop: CASSQEVLQGRETQYF. CDR3 nucleotide sequence: TGTGCCAGCAGCCAAGAGGTTCTGCAGGGTCGAGAGACCCAGTACTTC.

The J gene is TRBJ2-5, the V gene TRBV10-3, with TRBD2 matching over 11 bases. Germline values: CDR1 ENHRY, CDR2 SYGVKD. V shed 5 bases, J shed 5 bases, and the junction held 13 bases outside the gene matches. This CDR3 is built from 17 residues. The DNA of the CDR3 is TGTGCCATCAGTTCCCTAACCGGGCTAGCGGGAGGTGAGACCCAGTACTTC. It yields the protein CAISSLTGLAGGETQYF.

The rearrangement links TRBV5-6 to TRBJ1-2, with D uncertain. V lost 4 bases, J lost 5 bases, and 15 bases lay in between. Germline V CDR1 and CDR2: SGHDT, YYEEEE. The CDR3 has 14 residues. The CDR3 DNA reads as TGTGCCAGCAGCCCCCAGCGGCGCGATTATGGCTACACCTTC. Its translation: CASSPQRRDYGYTF.

This clone was counted a few times. The chain is built from TRBV5-1 and TRBJ2-3; 11 bases align to TRBD2. The CDR3 extends over 18 amino acids. Losses at the gene ends were 3 bases for V and 1 base for J; bases not matched to a gene: 10. Germline lookup yields CDR1 SGHRS and CDR2 YFSETQ. In nucleotides, the CDR3 is TGCGCCAGCAGCTGGGGGACTAGCGGCCCTAGGGGCACAGATACGCAGTATTTT. Protein sequence: CASSWGTSGPRGTDTQYF.

The chain couples TRBV7-6 to TRBJ2-1; D call uncertain. CDR1 is SGHVS and CDR2 is FNYEAQ in the germline V gene. The CDR3 is 15 residues long. Trimming cost V 4 bases and J 1 base, with 11 bases left between them. The CDR3 sequence: CASSSGTWSYNEQFF. CDR3 sequence (DNA): TGTGCCAGCAGCTCAGGAACTTGGTCCTACAATGAGCAGTTCTTC.